The T cell receptor beta chain described here comes from a study of breast tumors, draining lymph nodes, adjacent tissues. On this clonotype: Its antigen is still unknown. The junction differs from germline at one of its ends, possibly a read error.

Axillary draining lymph nodes of breast cancer patients supplied the node samples. One entry per CDR3 protein results from TCRdb running MiXCR on the multiplex PCR reads. The repertoire holds 120,000 to 150,000 distinct CDR3 sequences, with approximately 29% as singletons. General study results and limits: Compared with lymph nodes, tumors were less diverse; compared with nontumor tissue, more.

Germline-derived CDR1 and CDR2 are MNHNS and SASEGT. This CDR3 has 15 residues. The clonotype was recovered from a female donor with breast cancer. Some clones in this sample may be carry-over from other donors' samples. Material: axillary lymph node tissue. The chain carries TRBV6-1 and TRBJ2-3; TRBD1 might be the D (5 bases). The CDR3 coding sequence is TGTGCCAGCAGTCCCCGAGCACAGGTCACAGATACGCGGTATTTT. Protein product: CASSPRAQVTDTRYF.